This T cell receptor beta chain comes out of a study of blood T cell repertoires in COVID-19. Study-level background: Sites across the United States, Italy and Spain contributed samples from acute and convalescent COVID-19.

Original processing notes: Researchers report that nucleated cell counts were estimated from reference gene primer amplification. Method: immunoSEQ multiplex PCR; TCRdb's copy keeps in-frame clones and lacks some. For V, J and clone size, that table is used; D and trimming come from the DNA. The profile shows fewer than 300,000 clones, over 75% of them singletons. Trimming cost V 0 bases and J 5 bases; bases outside gene matches: 8. The CDR3 runs to 16 residues. Germline V CDR1 and CDR2: MNHEY, SVGEGT. Sequenced material: peripheral blood. This receptor was identified in a woman in her thirties with acute or convalescent COVID-19. This rearrangement joins TRBV6-2 or TRBV6-3 to TRBJ1-1; 8 bases agree with TRBD1. DNA of the CDR3: TGTGCCAGCAGTTACTCGATAGACAGGGGTGGAACTGAAGCTTTCTTT. As protein: CASSYSIDRGGTEAFF.